This T cell receptor beta chain was profiled in a study of blood T cell repertoires in COVID-19. Across the study: There were acute and convalescent COVID-19 samples, and they came from the United States, Italy and Spain. The cDNA or gDNA used as material had been derived from T cells, B-cell-depleted T cells, or PBMCs.

V was clipped by 1 base and J by 5 bases, with 4 bases between them. The CDR3 loop spans 12 amino acids. Germline lookup yields CDR1 SEHNR and CDR2 FQNEAQ (reference sequence). Seattle researchers signed up patients amid active infection and tracked them longitudinally. The authors' processing: Reference gene primer amplification gave nucleated cell count estimates. TCRdb's copy holds only in-frame clones and misses some; the assay was immunoSEQ multiplex PCR. Clone size and V and J calls were adopted from that table, with D and trimming inferred from the DNA. The data show a few hundred thousand clones, with around 82% seen just once and about a sixth held by the top ten.

Sequencing input: peripheral blood. The chain couples TRBV7-9 to TRBJ2-3; D is unclear. The TCR comes from a person aged 65 to 85 with COVID-19, enrolled during active disease. CDR3 DNA: TGTGCCAGCAGCTTAGGAGTAGATACGCAGTATTTT. Protein product: CASSLGVDTQYF.